One sample yielded the 3 T cell receptor beta chains listed below, sequenced in a study of regulatory T cells in long-lasting Graves disease. Time point given: persistent/refractory GD, antithyroid drugs over 5 years with positive TRAb. RNA from PBMCs was the source of the TCR library. Library construction for TCR beta used iRepertoire HTBI primers and Arm-PCR of CDR3 regions. TCRdb analysed the multiplex PCR reads with MiXCR anew, one entry per CDR3 protein. The sample includes fewer than 450,000 distinct CDR3 sequences, roughly a quarter of them seen just once. The sample here was peripheral blood mononuclear cells (PBMCs), taken when the disease was refractory, from a patient treated with antithyroid drugs. The receptors originated from a female donor with Graves disease.

The CDR3 loop reads CASSLERSATNEKLFF. In DNA, the CDR3 is TGTGCCAGCAGCTTAGAAAGGTCTGCAACTAATGAAAAACTGTTTTTT. The rearrangement uses TRBV7-9 and TRBJ1-4; D call uncertain. Germline lookup yields CDR1 SEHNR and CDR2 FQNEAQ (reference sequence). The CDR3 runs to 16 residues. V lost 1 base to trimming and J lost 0 bases, with 9 bases between them.

This clonotype was detected only a few times. The chain is built from TRBV19 and TRBJ2-5; D is unresolved. Germline V CDR1 and CDR2: LNHDA, SQIVND (reference sequence). CDR3 size: 13 residues. The V and J ends lost 3 bases and 5 bases respectively, with 10 bases between them. CDR3 sequence (DNA): TGTGCCAGTAGTATCATCTACCCGGAGACCCAGTACTTC. This codes for CASSIIYPETQYF.

This clonotype was observed a few times. The chain uses TRBV20-1 and TRBJ1-5; no reliable D call. Trimming left V 0 bases short and J 4 bases short, with 7 bases between. CDR1 is DFQATT and CDR2 is SNEGSKA in the germline V gene (reference sequence). There are 13 residues in the CDR3. The CDR3 DNA follows: TGCAGTGCTAGAGATATGGGTAATCAGCCCCAGCATTTT. Protein product: CSARDMGNQPQHF.